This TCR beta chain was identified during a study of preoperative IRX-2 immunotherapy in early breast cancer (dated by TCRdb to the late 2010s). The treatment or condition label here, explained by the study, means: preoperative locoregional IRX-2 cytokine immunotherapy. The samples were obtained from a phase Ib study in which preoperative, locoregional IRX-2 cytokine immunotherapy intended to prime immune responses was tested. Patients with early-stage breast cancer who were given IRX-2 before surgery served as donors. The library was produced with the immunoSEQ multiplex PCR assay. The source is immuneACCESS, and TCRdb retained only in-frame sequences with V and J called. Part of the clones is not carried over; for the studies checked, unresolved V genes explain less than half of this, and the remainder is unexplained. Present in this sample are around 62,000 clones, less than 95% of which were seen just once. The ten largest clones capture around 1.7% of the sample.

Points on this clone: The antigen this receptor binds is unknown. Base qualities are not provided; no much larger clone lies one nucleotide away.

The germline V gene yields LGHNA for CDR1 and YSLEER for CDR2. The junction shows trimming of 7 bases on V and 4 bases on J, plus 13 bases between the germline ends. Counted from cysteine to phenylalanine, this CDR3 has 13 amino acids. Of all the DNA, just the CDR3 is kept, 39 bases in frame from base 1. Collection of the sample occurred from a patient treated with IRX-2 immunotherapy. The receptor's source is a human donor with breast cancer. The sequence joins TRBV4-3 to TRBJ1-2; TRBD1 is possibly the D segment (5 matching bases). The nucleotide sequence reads TGCGCCAGCAAAAAGGGGCGCCGCTATGGCTACACCTTC. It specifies CASKKGRRYGYTF.